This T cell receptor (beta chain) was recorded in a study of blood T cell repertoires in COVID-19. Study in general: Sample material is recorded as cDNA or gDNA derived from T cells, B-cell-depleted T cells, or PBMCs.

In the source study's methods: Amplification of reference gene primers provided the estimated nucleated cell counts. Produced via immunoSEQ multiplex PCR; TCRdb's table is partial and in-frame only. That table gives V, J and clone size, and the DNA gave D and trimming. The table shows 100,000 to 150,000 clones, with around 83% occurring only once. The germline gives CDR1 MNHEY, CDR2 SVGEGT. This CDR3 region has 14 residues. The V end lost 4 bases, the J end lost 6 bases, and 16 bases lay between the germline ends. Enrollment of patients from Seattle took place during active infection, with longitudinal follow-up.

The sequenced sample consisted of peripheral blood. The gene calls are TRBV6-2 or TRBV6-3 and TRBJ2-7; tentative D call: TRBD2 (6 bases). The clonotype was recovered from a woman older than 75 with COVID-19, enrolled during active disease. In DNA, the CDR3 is TGTGCCAGCAGTTGGTCCGGGACTGTGGGCGAGCAGTACTTC. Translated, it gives CASSWSGTVGEQYF.